Below, 12 T cell receptor beta chains from the same sample are listed, as sequenced in a study of blood T cell repertoires in COVID-19 (dated by TCRdb to the early 2020s). To prepare the library, the immunoSEQ multiplex PCR assay was applied. The source is immuneACCESS, and TCRdb retained only in-frame sequences with V and J called. Part of the clones is not carried over; for the studies checked, unresolved V genes explain less than half of this, and the remainder is unexplained. This sample gives some 150,000 clones in total; 88% of them show up just once. The ten largest make up roughly 2% of the sample. Sequenced material: peripheral blood. The receptors were sampled from a human donor in a cohort sampled during active COVID-19.

This sequence joins TRBV5-1 and TRBJ2-3; 9 bases are a match to TRBD1. CDR3 length equals 15 residues. The germline CDR1 and CDR2 sequences are SGHRS and YFSETQ. J gave up 6 bases and V 4 bases, and 9 bases lay outside the gene matches. CDR3 bases: TGCGCCAGCAGCGGGTTACAGGGGGCAAGCGATACGCAGTATTTT. Translating it yields CASSGLQGASDTQYF.

The rearrangement joins TRBV7-2 to TRBJ2-7, with 8 bases that match TRBD2. Looked up from germline, CDR1 is SGHTA and CDR2 is FQGNSA. The CDR3 consists of 13 residues. The junction had 5 bases not matched to a gene; V was cut back by 5 bases and J by 5 bases. CDR3 loop: CASSPGGQHEQYF. For the CDR3, the DNA is TGTGCCAGCAGCCCGGGGGGGCAACACGAGCAGTACTTC.

This clone was picked up one time. CDR3 amino acids: CASSSTSGETQYF. In DNA, the CDR3 is TGCGCCAGCAGTTCGACTAGCGGAGAGACCCAGTACTTC. The chain has TRBV5-1 and TRBJ2-5, with 9 bases identical to TRBD2. CDR3 length equals 13 residues. V dropped 5 bases and J dropped 4; count of bases not matched to a gene: 3. Per germline, CDR1 SGHRS and CDR2 YFSETQ.

The chain has TRBV7-2 and TRBJ2-3; 7 bases agree with TRBD2. The germline V gene encodes CDR1 SGHTA and CDR2 FQGNSA. Trimming removed 4 bases from V and 3 bases from J; junction bases left unmatched: 13. This CDR3 contains 17 residues. Here the CDR3 DNA reads TGTGCCAGCAGCTCCGAACTCTTAGCGGGTGGGACAGATACGCAGTATTTT. It yields the protein CASSSELLAGGTDTQYF.

J is TRBJ2-7 and V is TRBV6-2 or TRBV6-3; TRBD1 aligns across 11 bases. Per the germline V gene, CDR1 is MNHEY and CDR2 is SVGEGT. Trimming removed 0 bases from V and 3 bases from J; junction bases left unmatched: 1. The CDR3 has 15 amino acids. The CDR3 loop reads CASSYSGTGGYEQYF. The CDR3 DNA reads as TGTGCCAGCAGTTACTCGGGGACAGGGGGCTACGAGCAGTACTTC.

The V and J genes are TRBV19 and TRBJ1-4; D possibly corresponds to TRBD1 (6 bases). Germline V CDR1 and CDR2: LNHDA, SQIVND (reference sequence). There are 13 residues in the CDR3. V was clipped by 6 bases and J by 8 bases, with 13 bases between them. This CDR3 reads CASSPGHAEKLFF. CDR3 coding DNA: TGTGCCAGTAGCCCGGGACACGCGGAAAAACTGTTTTTT.

V usage is TRBV2 and J usage is TRBJ1-5, with 7 positions matching TRBD1. Germline V CDR1 and CDR2: SNHLY, FYNNEI. The trim removed 1 base at V and 3 bases at J, leaving 6 bases unmatched. The CDR3 runs to 16 residues. The chain's CDR3 is CASSEGGDRLNQPQHF. CDR3 DNA: TGTGCCAGCAGTGAAGGGGGGGACAGACTCAATCAGCCCCAGCATTTT. Combining the CDR3 with reference TRBV2 and TRBJ1-5 gives the whole variable domain EPEVTQTPSHQVTQMGQEVILRCVPISNHLYFYWYRQILGQKVEFLVSFYNNEISEKSEIFDDQFSVERPDGSNFTLKIRSTKLEDSAMYFCASSEGGDRLNQPQHFGDGTRLSIL.

This clone appeared once. The CDR3 DNA reads as TGTGCCAGCAGTATACAGGGGAGACAGCCCCAGCATTTT. It is translated as CASSIQGRQPQHF. The chain carries TRBV7-9 and TRBJ1-5; TRBD1 matches 7 bases. The CDR3 is 13 amino acids. J lost 7 bases, V lost 6 bases, and 6 bases had no gene match. Germline lookup yields CDR1 SEHNR and CDR2 FQNEAQ (reference sequence).

Only one count was recorded for this clone. The V and J genes are TRBV6-1 and TRBJ1-1; D unresolved. V was cut by 2 bases and J by 11 bases, with 6 bases left in between. The CDR3 is made up of 10 amino acids. Germline assignment: CDR1 MNHNS and CDR2 SASEGT. The DNA for the CDR3 is TGTGCCAGCAGTGAATGGGCCGCTTTCTTT. This sequence encodes CASSEWAAFF.

This rearrangement joins TRBV7-5 to TRBJ2-5; TRBD2, the D gene given by the table, was not confirmed from the DNA. TRBV7-5 is described as a pseudogene. The CDR3 has 18 residues. The chain's CDR3 is CARSLAVSSGGGKETQYF. As DNA, the CDR3 is TGTGCCAGAAGCTTAGCGGTATCCAGCGGGGGCGGGAAAGAGACCCAGTACTTC.

V is TRBV6-5 and J is TRBJ2-2, with 8 bases matching TRBD1. CDR3 length: 15 amino acids. Trimming took 2 bases from V and 7 from J; bases not matched to a gene: 6. The germline V gene encodes CDR1 MNHEY and CDR2 SVGAGI. Here the CDR3 DNA reads TGTGCCAGCAGTTACCAGGACAGGGCGGGCGGGGAGCTGTTTTTT. It translates to CASSYQDRAGGELFF.

V gene TRBV19 combines with J gene TRBJ1-1, with D unclear. Germline-derived CDR1 and CDR2 are LNHDA and SQIVND (reference sequence). This CDR3 has 12 amino acids. V lost 7 bases, J lost 9 bases, and 15 bases lay in between. CDR3 DNA sequence: TGTGCCAGTATCCCGGCGGGAGGGAAAGCTTTCTTT. This encodes CASIPAGGKAFF.